Below, 16 T cell receptor beta chains from the same sample are listed, as sequenced in a study of blood T cell repertoires in COVID-19. Clones were sequenced by immunoSEQ multiplex PCR, and TCRdb holds only the in-frame ones, with some missing. The table has about 280,000 clones, 88% seen once. Sequencing was carried out using peripheral blood. These receptors came from a man in his late teens or twenties with active or convalescent COVID-19.

The J gene is TRBJ2-7, the V gene TRBV3-1 (or the pseudogene TRBV3-2); D is undetermined. Germline V gives CDR1 LGHDT, CDR2 YNNKEL (reference sequence). Trimming took off 3 bases at V and 5 bases at J, with 14 bases between the two ends. This CDR3 is 14 amino acids long. The CDR3 bases are TGTGCCAGCAGCCAGCGGCGGCTGAACCACGAGCAGTACTTC. Translating gives CASSQRRLNHEQYF.

This clone was observed a handful of times. The chain has TRBV9 and TRBJ2-7; 9 nucleotides agree with TRBD2. With 0 bases clipped from V and 3 bases from J, the junction kept 10 bases outside the gene matches. CDR3 length: 17 amino acids. CDR1 SGDLS and CDR2 YYNGEE come from the germline V gene. CDR3 in DNA: TGTGCCAGCAGCGTAGCCGAGGTAGCAGCGGGGGGCTACGAGCAGTACTTC. It is translated as CASSVAEVAAGGYEQYF.

V usage is TRBV5-4 and J usage is TRBJ2-7, with D perhaps matching TRBD1 (6 bases). CDR1 is SGHNT and CDR2 is YYREEE in the germline V gene (reference sequence). The CDR3 is made up of 15 amino acids. V was trimmed by 0 bases and J by 3 bases, leaving 13 bases between them. This CDR3 is CASSLGGQAGYEQYF. DNA of the CDR3: TGTGCCAGCAGCTTGGGGGGGCAGGCCGGCTACGAGCAGTACTTC.

The chain uses TRBV6-4 and TRBJ1-6; a possible D gene is TRBD1 (5 bases). CDR3 size: 15 residues. V was pared by 3 bases and J by 10 bases, with 16 bases between. Germline V lookup: CDR1 MRHNA, CDR2 SNTAGT. DNA for the CDR3: TGTGCCAGCAGTGAAGAGGGTCAGGGAGGGTCACCCCTCCACTTT. Amino acid sequence: CASSEEGQGGSPLHF.

V usage is TRBV2 and J usage is TRBJ1-2, with 9 nucleotides matching TRBD1. J was trimmed by 3 bases and V by 11 bases; bases with no gene match: 4. CDR3 size: 12 residues. Germline V gene sequence: CDR1 SNHLY, CDR2 FYNNEI. CDR3 protein: CASRTGDYGYTF. The CDR3 coding sequence is TGTGCCTCTCGGACAGGGGACTATGGCTACACCTTC.

The J gene is TRBJ1-6, the V gene TRBV27, with 8 positions matching TRBD1. The CDR3 consists of 14 residues. V lost 8 bases, J lost 6 bases, and 6 bases stayed unmatched. Germline V lookup: CDR1 MNHEY, CDR2 SMNVEV (reference sequence). The CDR3 region has the DNA TGTGCCAGCTGCCCCGGACAGGGTAATTCACCCCTCCACTTT. This encodes CASCPGQGNSPLHF.

The chain carries TRBV7-2 and TRBJ2-7, with TRBD2 as a possible D gene (5 bases). CDR3 length equals 16 residues. From germline, CDR1 is SGHTA and CDR2 FQGNSA. Trimming left V 6 bases short and J 4 bases short, with 22 bases between. For the CDR3, the DNA is TGTGCCAGCAGTCCTGCTCGGGCTGGGGAGATATACGAGCAGTACTTC. Protein: CASSPARAGEIYEQYF.

This clone was seen more than once but under ten times. The chain uses TRBV27 and TRBJ2-7, with D maybe TRBD1 (6 bases). Trimming removed 4 bases from V and 2 bases from J, with 15 bases in between. The CDR3 consists of 15 residues. Germline assignment: CDR1 MNHEY and CDR2 SMNVEV (reference sequence). The CDR3 DNA is TGTGCCAGCAGTTATTTGGGACAAAAAACCTACGAGCAGTACTTC. Translating it yields CASSYLGQKTYEQYF.

The gene calls are TRBV5-1 and TRBJ2-2; D possibly corresponds to TRBD2 (6 bases). There are 15 residues in the CDR3. Germline lookup yields CDR1 SGHRS and CDR2 YFSETQ. Between the trimmed V and J ends, which lost 0 bases and 4 bases, there was a span of 10 bases. This CDR3 reads CASSLDGGSTGELFF. DNA for the CDR3: TGCGCCAGCAGCTTGGACGGGGGTAGCACCGGGGAGCTGTTTTTT.

This clone was picked up one time. V is TRBV5-4 and J is TRBJ2-3; 12 bases align to TRBD1. Germline V gene data show CDR1 as SGHNT and CDR2 as YYREEE (reference sequence). This CDR3 region has 15 residues. The J segment lost 4 bases and the V segment lost 5 bases, leaving 5 bases of the junction unmatched. As DNA, the CDR3 is TGTGCCAGCAGTCCCGGGACAGGGGGCTCAGATACGCAGTATTTT. Translating gives CASSPGTGGSDTQYF.

This clone was detected only once. The chain joins TRBV5-6 to TRBJ2-1, with D unresolved. The V gene's germline CDR1 is SGHDT and CDR2 YYEEEE. There are 14 residues in the CDR3. Trimming removed 4 bases at V and 9 bases at J, with 17 bases between. The CDR3 protein is CASSAGRSWVEQFF. CDR3 DNA: TGTGCCAGCAGCGCCGGAAGGAGCTGGGTTGAGCAGTTCTTC.

This clone was found once. The chain joins TRBV5-6 to TRBJ1-3; weak D call: TRBD1 (6 bases). The V end was cut by 2 bases, the J end by 4 bases, with 13 bases between. Germline V gives CDR1 SGHDT, CDR2 YYEEEE. The CDR3 is 15 amino acids. The CDR3: CASSFSYRVGNTIYF. CDR3 DNA: TGTGCCAGCAGCTTCTCTTACAGGGTGGGAAACACCATATATTTT.

The chain joins TRBV18 to TRBJ1-6, with 7 bases lining up with TRBD1. Germline CDR1 and CDR2: KGHSH and LQKENI. V lost 3 bases, J lost 5 bases, and 7 bases stayed unmatched. The CDR3 length is 16 residues. This CDR3 is CASSPDNRGDNSPLHF. CDR3 bases: TGTGCCAGCTCACCCGATAACAGGGGAGATAATTCACCCCTCCACTTT. The full variable domain, in which reference TRBV18 and TRBJ1-6 provide the parts outside the CDR3, is NAGVMQNPRHLVRRRGQEARLRCSPMKGHSHVYWYRQLPEEGLKFMVYLQKENIIDESGMPKERFSAEFPKEGPSILRIQQVVRGDSAAYFCASSPDNRGDNSPLHFGNGTRLTVT.

The gene calls are TRBV28 and TRBJ1-3; D remains ambiguous. The V end lost 1 base, the J end lost 0 bases, and 10 bases lay between the germline ends. The CDR3 spans 16 residues. Germline CDR1 and CDR2: MDHEN and SYDVKM. The CDR3 DNA sequence: TGTGCCAGCAGTTTATTTGGCAGACACTCTGGAAACACCATATATTTT. As protein: CASSLFGRHSGNTIYF.

V is TRBV9 and J is TRBJ1-6, with unresolved D. V was pared by 0 bases and J by 5 bases, with 6 bases between. This CDR3 region has 14 residues. Looked up from germline, CDR1 is SGDLS and CDR2 is YYNGEE. In DNA form, the CDR3 reads TGTGCCAGCAGCGTAGAGCCGAATAATTCACCCCTCCACTTT. As protein: CASSVEPNNSPLHF.

V gene TRBV29-1 combines with J gene TRBJ1-2; no clear D gene. The CDR3 extends over 15 amino acids. CDR1 is SQVTM, CDR2 ANQGSEA, per germline. Trimming pared 4 bases from V and 4 bases from J, leaving 19 bases between. The CDR3, as DNA: TGCAGCGTTGTTTTGTCTGGGCGCCCCTCCTATGGCTACACCTTC. As protein: CSVVLSGRPSYGYTF.